This T cell receptor beta chain was sequenced for a study of T cell repertoires in cytomegalovirus infection. The CDR3 consists of 16 residues. Germline assignment: CDR1 MNHNS and CDR2 SASEGT. Trimming took 3 bases from V and 0 from J; bases not matched to a gene: 5. Comment on this clonotype: No antigen is known for it.

TCRdb called the reads again in MiXCR, with one record for every CDR3 protein. The table has roughly 860,000 distinct CDR3 sequences, over 25% seen once. The V gene is TRBV6-1, the J gene TRBJ2-7; 10 bases match TRBD2. The starting material was cultured CD8+ T cells from PBMCs, obtained from culture after CMV antigen stimulation. The sequence derives from a human donor in good health (CMV status not recorded). Some clones in this sample may be carry-over from other donors' samples. CDR3 coding DNA: TGTGCCAGCAGTGATTATGGGACTAGCGTCTCCTACGAGCAGTACTTC. Translated, it gives CASSDYGTSVSYEQYF.